This T cell receptor (beta chain) is from a study of blood T cell repertoires in COVID-19. Looking at the study overall: From the United States, Italy and Spain came samples of acute and convalescent COVID-19. In each case, the material was cDNA or gDNA derived from T cells, B-cell-depleted T cells, or PBMCs.

Per the original methods: Reference gene primer amplification yielded estimated nucleated cell counts. Measured with immunoSEQ multiplex PCR; TCRdb has only the in-frame clones, and not every one. For V, J and clone size, that table is used; D and trimming come from the DNA. This table has about 260,000 clones, approximately 90% appearing once. In assigning cohorts, the study relied on participant-reported clinical history. Germline CDR1 and CDR2: MNHNS and SASEGT. After removal of 0 bases from V and 3 bases from J, the junction contained 3 bases not matched to a gene. The CDR3 runs to 17 residues. The chain combines TRBV6-1 with TRBJ2-1, with 12 bases fitting TRBD2. Sequencing used PBMCs or T cells enriched from blood (not recorded which). The sequence was obtained from a woman between 25 and 40 years old with acute COVID-19. The CDR3 DNA follows: TGTGCCAGCAGTGAAGCCCTAGCGGGAGGGCTCTACAATGAGCAGTTCTTC. This translates into CASSEALAGGLYNEQFF.